This entry concerns a single T cell receptor beta chain. Using immunoSEQ multiplex PCR, the repertoire was profiled, and TCRdb retains in-frame clones only, with some absent. The sample carries about 94,000 clones, about 90% recorded once. The CDR3 contains 16 residues. CDR1 and CDR2 from the germline V gene are KGHDR and SFDVKD. V was clipped by 5 bases and J by 4 bases; unmatched bases: 8. This sample is part of a study of blood T cell repertoires in COVID-19. This clonotype was sampled from a human donor with acute or convalescent COVID-19. The donor label of this sample is uncertain. The rearrangement uses TRBV24-1 and TRBJ2-2, with 8 bases that match TRBD2. Material: peripheral blood. As DNA, the CDR3 is TGTGCCACCAGTGTAGTAGCGGGGAGGGGCACCGGGGAGCTGTTTTTT. It encodes CATSVVAGRGTGELFF.